These 5 T cell receptor beta chains originate from one sample sequenced in a study of blood T cells in healthy people across ages. Next came a second PCR, run for about 7 to 12 cycles, which used a sample-barcoded 5' primer along with a J-beta primer mix. TCRdb independently ran MiXCR on the 5' RACE reads; one entry per CDR3 protein. The sample has fewer than 800,000 distinct CDR3 sequences, approximately 29% seen once. Material for sequencing was blood. The receptors derive from a woman of 80 years or more in good health.

The rearrangement links TRBV3-1 to TRBJ1-5; D call uncertain. Germline CDR1 LGHDT, CDR2 YNNKEL (reference sequence). V was pared by 0 bases and J by 2 bases, with 8 bases between. This CDR3 is 15 amino acids long. The CDR3 region is CASSQDGPGNQPQHF. Here the CDR3 DNA reads TGTGCCAGCAGCCAAGATGGGCCGGGCAATCAGCCCCAGCATTTT.

V usage is TRBV3-1 and J usage is TRBJ1-1; no reliable D call. There are 16 residues in the CDR3. Trimming stripped 1 base from V and 3 bases from J, with 15 bases between. The germline V gene encodes CDR1 LGHDT and CDR2 YNNKEL (reference sequence). CDR3 region: CASSQGGSMRDTEAFF. CDR3 nucleotide sequence: TGTGCCAGCAGCCAAGGGGGATCCATGAGAGACACTGAAGCTTTCTTT. The full variable domain, in which reference TRBV3-1 and TRBJ1-1 provide the parts outside the CDR3, is DTAVSQTPKYLVTQMGNDKSIKCEQNLGHDTMYWYKQDSKKFLKIMFSYNNKELIINETVPNRFSPKSPDKAHLNLHINSLELGDSAVYFCASSQGGSMRDTEAFFGQGTRLTVV.

There are many counts of this clonotype. The chain employs TRBV2 and TRBJ2-7, with TRBD1 as a possible D gene (8 bases). CDR1 SNHLY and CDR2 FYNNEI come from the germline V gene. CDR3 length equals 15 residues. V was trimmed by 6 bases and J by 2 bases, leaving 17 bases between them. Written as DNA, the CDR3 is TGTGCCAGCAGCACACAGGGGGGGCCGACCTACGAGCAGTACTTC. Amino acid sequence: CASSTQGGPTYEQYF.

A few counts support this clonotype. This chain connects TRBV19 to TRBJ2-1; TRBD1 might be the D (6 bases). V lost 6 bases, J lost 4 bases, and 16 bases lay in between. The CDR3 is made up of 15 amino acids. Germline loops: CDR1 LNHDA, CDR2 SQIVND (reference sequence). Written as DNA, the CDR3 is TGTGCCAGTAGGCTCAGGGGTTCCTTATACAATGAGCAGTTCTTC. Encoded protein: CASRLRGSLYNEQFF.

Many counts were recorded for this clonotype. This rearrangement joins TRBV3-1 to TRBJ2-7; D may correspond to TRBD1 or TRBD2 (5 bases each). Trimming removed 2 bases at V and 6 bases at J, with 14 bases between. Germline values: CDR1 LGHDT, CDR2 YNNKEL (reference sequence). The CDR3 consists of 14 residues. The CDR3: CASSQRRDGGEQYF. The DNA of the CDR3 is TGTGCCAGCAGCCAACGTCGGGATGGGGGCGAGCAGTACTTC.